This entry is about one T cell receptor (beta chain). This specimen belongs to a study of blood T cell repertoires in COVID-19. Sequenced by immunoSEQ multiplex PCR; TCRdb stores in-frame clones only, minus some. Here the sample spans approximately 480,000 clones, around 87% being singletons. This CDR3 has 16 amino acids. Germline loops: CDR1 SEHNR, CDR2 FQNEAQ (reference sequence). Trimming pared 4 bases from V and 0 bases from J, leaving 13 bases between. Sequenced: PBMCs or T cells enriched from blood (not recorded which). The origin of this receptor is a woman between 18 and 29 years old who had recovered from COVID-19. The J gene is TRBJ2-1, the V gene TRBV7-9, with TRBD2 as a possible D gene (6 bases). The DNA of the CDR3 is TGTGCCAGCAGCTCATTACGGGGGAGCTCCTACAATGAGCAGTTCTTC. Translated, it gives CASSSLRGSSYNEQFF. Looking up the rest from reference TRBV7-9 and TRBJ2-1 gives the full variable domain: DTGVSQNPRHKITKRGQNVTFRCDPISEHNRLYWYRQTLGQGPEFLTYFQNEAQLEKSRLLSDRFSAERPKGSFSTLEIQRTEQGDSAMYLCASSSLRGSSYNEQFFGPGTRLTVL.